This entry features one T cell receptor (beta chain) sequence. Its target is unknown. It was with 60 Vbeta and 13 Jbeta primers that the PCR ran. Using immunoSEQ multiplex PCR, the repertoire was profiled, and TCRdb retains in-frame clones only, with some absent. The repertoire includes some 110,000 clones, about four fifths of them detected once, and roughly 1.5% sits in the top ten. The germline CDR1 and CDR2 sequences are SEHNR and FQNEAQ (reference sequence). V lost 0 bases to trimming and J lost 1 base, with 12 bases between them. This CDR3 spans 17 amino acids. Healthy bone marrow donors made up the cohort. The data stem from a study of cytomegalovirus exposure and HLA in healthy donors. Findings of the study overall: It was likely that a cluster of highly shared sequence variants was a sequencing artifact.

The V gene is TRBV7-9, the J gene TRBJ2-2; D possibly corresponds to TRBD1 (5 bases). What was sequenced was PBMCs. This clonotype was sampled from a man aged 45-60 years in good health and CMV-seronegative. The CDR3 spells CASSLAVSGKNTGELFF. The CDR3 coding sequence is TGTGCCAGCAGCTTAGCGGTTTCAGGGAAGAACACCGGGGAGCTGTTTTTT.